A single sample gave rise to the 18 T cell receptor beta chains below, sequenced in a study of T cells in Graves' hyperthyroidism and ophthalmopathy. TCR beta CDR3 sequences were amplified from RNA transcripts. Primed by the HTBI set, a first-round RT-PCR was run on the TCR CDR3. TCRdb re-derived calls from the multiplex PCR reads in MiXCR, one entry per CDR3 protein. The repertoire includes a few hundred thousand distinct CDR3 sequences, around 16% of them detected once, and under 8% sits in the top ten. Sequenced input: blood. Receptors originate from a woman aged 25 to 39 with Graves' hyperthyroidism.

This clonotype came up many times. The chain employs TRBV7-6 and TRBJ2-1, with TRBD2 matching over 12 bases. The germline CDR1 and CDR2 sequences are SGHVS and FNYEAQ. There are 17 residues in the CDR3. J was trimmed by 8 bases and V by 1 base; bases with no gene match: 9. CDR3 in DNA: TGTGCCAGCAGCTTAGGGACTAGCGGGACAAAGGTCCATGAGCAGTTCTTC. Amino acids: CASSLGTSGTKVHEQFF.

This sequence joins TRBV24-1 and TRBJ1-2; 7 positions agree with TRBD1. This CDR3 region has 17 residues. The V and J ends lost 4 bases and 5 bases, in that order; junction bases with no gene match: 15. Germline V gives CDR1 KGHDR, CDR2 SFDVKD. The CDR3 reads CATSDVGTARGLYGYTF. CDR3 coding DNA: TGTGCCACCAGTGACGTAGGGACAGCTCGGGGACTGTATGGCTACACCTTC.

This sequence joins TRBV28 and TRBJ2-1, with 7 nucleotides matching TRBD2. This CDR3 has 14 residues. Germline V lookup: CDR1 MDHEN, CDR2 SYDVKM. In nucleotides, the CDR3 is TGTGCGATCTCGGGGAGGGCTACCTACAATGAGCAGTTCTTC. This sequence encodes CAISGRATYNEQFF.

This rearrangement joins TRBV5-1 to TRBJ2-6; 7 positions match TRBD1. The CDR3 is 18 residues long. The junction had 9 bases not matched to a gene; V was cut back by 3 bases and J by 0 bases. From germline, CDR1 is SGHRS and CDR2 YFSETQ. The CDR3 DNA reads TGCGCCAGCAGCTCGGTCGGGACAGCCAGCTCTGGGGCCAACGTCCTGACTTTC. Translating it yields CASSSVGTASSGANVLTF.

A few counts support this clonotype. The CDR3 sequence: CASSVGGGSPSYNEQFF. DNA of the CDR3: TGTGCCAGCAGCGTAGGGGGCGGGAGCCCCTCCTACAATGAGCAGTTCTTC. This sequence joins TRBV18 and TRBJ2-1; D is possibly TRBD1 or TRBD2 (7 bases each). The germline V gene has CDR1 KGHSH and CDR2 LQKENI. Trimming took 8 bases from V and 0 from J, leaving 20 bases between them. The CDR3 length is 17 residues.

The chain's CDR3 is CASSLWGTGIGKLFF. The CDR3 nucleotides are TGCGCCAGCTCCCTTTGGGGGACAGGGATTGGAAAACTGTTTTTT. This chain joins TRBV5-1 and TRBJ1-4, with 9 positions matching TRBD1. Unmatched junction bases numbered 14, after V lost 7 bases and J lost 10 bases. This CDR3 has 15 amino acids. The germline CDR1 and CDR2 sequences are SGHRS and YFSETQ.

The CDR3 DNA follows: TGCGCCAGCAGCCAAGAAGCTATGGCGGGAGGCTACGAGCAGTACTTC. The encoded protein is CASSQEAMAGGYEQYF. The V call is TRBV4-1, the J call TRBJ2-7, with TRBD2 identical over 8 bases. The ends lost 0 bases at V and 3 bases at J; junction bases unmatched: 7. CDR1 and CDR2 from the germline V gene are MGHRA and YSYEKL. The CDR3 runs 16 residues.

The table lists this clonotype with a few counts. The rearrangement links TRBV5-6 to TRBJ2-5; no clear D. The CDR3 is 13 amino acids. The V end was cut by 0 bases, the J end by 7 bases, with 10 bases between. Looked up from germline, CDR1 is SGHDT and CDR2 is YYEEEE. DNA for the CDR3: TGTGCCAGCAGCTTGGCGGCAGCGTGGACCCAGTACTTC. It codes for CASSLAAAWTQYF. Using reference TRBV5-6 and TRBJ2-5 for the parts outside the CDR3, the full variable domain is DAGVTQSPTHLIKTRGQQVTLRCSPKSGHDTVSWYQQALGQGPQFIFQYYEEEERQRGNFPDRFSGHQFPNYSSELNVNALLLGDSALYLCASSLAAAWTQYFGPGTRLLVL.

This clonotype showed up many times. The CDR3 sequence is CASSRGTAYEQYF. In DNA, the CDR3 is TGTGCCAGCAGCCGTGGGACAGCCTACGAGCAGTACTTC. The chain recombines TRBV6-1 with TRBJ2-7; 7 bases fit TRBD1. This CDR3 region has 13 residues. CDR1 is MNHNS and CDR2 is SASEGT in the germline V gene. Unmatched junction bases numbered 4, after V lost 6 bases and J lost 2 bases.

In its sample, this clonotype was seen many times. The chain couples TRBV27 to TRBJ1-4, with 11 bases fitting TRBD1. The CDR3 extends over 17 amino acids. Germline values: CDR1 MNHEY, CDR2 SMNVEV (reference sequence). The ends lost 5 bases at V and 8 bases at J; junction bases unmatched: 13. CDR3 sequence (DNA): TGTGCCAGCAGTCCCCGGACAGGGGGCGCTGGGGCAGAAAAACTGTTTTTT. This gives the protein CASSPRTGGAGAEKLFF.

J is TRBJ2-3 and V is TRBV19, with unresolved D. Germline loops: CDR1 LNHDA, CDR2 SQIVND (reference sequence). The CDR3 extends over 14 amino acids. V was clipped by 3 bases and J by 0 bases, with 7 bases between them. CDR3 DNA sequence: TGTGCCAGTAGTATGACAACAAGCACAGATACGCAGTATTTT. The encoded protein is CASSMTTSTDTQYF.

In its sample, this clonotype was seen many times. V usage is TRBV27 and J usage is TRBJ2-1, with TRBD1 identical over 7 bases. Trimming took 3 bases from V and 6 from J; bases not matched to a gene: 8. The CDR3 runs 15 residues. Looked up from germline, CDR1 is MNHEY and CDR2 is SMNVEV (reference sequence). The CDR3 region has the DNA TGTGCCAGCAGTTTTGCCCTAGCAGGGGGCAATGAGCAGTTCTTC. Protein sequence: CASSFALAGGNEQFF.

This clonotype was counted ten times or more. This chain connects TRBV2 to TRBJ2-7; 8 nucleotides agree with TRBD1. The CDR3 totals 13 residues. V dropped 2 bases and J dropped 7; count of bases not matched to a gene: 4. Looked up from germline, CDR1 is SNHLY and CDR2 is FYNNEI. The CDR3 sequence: CASSEQGAGEQYF. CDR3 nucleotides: TGTGCCAGCAGTGAACAGGGGGCAGGGGAGCAGTACTTC.

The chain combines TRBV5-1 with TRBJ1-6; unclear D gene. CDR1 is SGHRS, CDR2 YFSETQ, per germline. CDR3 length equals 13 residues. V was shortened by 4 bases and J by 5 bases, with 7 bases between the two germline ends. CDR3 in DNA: TGCGCCAGCAGCACGGCAGATAATTCACCCCTCCACTTT. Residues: CASSTADNSPLHF. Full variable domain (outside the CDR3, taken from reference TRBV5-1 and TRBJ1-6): KAGVTQTPRYLIKTRGQQVTLSCSPISGHRSVSWYQQTPGQGLQFLFEYFSETQRNKGNFPGRFSGRQFSNSRSEMNVSTLELGDSALYLCASSTADNSPLHFGNGTRLTVT.

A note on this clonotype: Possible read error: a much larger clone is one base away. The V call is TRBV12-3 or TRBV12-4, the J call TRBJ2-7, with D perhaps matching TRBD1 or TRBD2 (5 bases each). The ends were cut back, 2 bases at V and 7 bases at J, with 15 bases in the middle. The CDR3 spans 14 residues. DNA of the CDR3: TGTGCCAGCAGTTTACGATGGGGGTTCGGTGAGCAGTACTTC. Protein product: CASSLRWGFGEQYF.

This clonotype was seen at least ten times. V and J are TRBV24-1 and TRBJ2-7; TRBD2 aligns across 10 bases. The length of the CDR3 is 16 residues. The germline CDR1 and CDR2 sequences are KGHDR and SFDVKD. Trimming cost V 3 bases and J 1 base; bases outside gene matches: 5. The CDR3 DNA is TGTGCCACCAGTGATCCTACTAGCGGGACTTCCTACGAGCAGTACTTC. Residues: CATSDPTSGTSYEQYF.

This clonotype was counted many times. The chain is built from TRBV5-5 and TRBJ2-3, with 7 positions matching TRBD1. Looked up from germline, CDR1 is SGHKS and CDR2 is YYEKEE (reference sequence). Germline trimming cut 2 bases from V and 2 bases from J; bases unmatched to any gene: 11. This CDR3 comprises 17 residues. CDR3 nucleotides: TGTGCCAGCAGCTTCGTGGGCCGGGACAGAATCACAGATACGCAGTATTTT. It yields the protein CASSFVGRDRITDTQYF.

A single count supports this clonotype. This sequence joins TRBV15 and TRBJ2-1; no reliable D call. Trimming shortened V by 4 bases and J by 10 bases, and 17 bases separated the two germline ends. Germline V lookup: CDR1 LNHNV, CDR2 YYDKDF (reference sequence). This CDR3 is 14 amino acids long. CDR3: CATSTPGRFYEQFF. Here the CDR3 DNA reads TGTGCCACCAGCACCCCTGGAAGATTCTACGAGCAGTTCTTC. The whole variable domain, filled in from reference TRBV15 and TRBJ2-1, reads DAMVIQNPRYQVTQFGKPVTLSCSQTLNHNVMYWYQQKSSQAPKLLFHYYDKDFNNEADTPDNFQSRRPNTSFCFLDIRSPGLGDTAMYLCATSTPGRFYEQFFGPGTRLTVL.